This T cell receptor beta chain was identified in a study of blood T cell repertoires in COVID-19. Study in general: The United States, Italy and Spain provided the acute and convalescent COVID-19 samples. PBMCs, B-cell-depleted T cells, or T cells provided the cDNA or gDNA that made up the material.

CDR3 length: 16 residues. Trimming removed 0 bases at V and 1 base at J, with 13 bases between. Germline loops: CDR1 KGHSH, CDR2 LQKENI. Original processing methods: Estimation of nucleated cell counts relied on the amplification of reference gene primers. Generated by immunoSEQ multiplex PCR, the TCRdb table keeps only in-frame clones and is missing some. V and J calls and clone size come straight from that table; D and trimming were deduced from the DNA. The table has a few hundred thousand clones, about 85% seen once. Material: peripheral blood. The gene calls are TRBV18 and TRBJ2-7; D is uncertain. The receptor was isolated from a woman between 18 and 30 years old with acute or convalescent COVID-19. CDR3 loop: CASSPPRGSESYEQYF. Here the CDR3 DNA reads TGTGCCAGCTCACCACCGAGAGGTTCTGAGTCCTACGAGCAGTACTTC.